The 14 T cell receptor beta chains below were found in one sample sequenced in a study of blood T cell repertoires in COVID-19. Repertoires were generated with immunoSEQ multiplex PCR, while TCRdb's copy carries only in-frame clones and drops some. Among about 160,000 clones, 80% to 90% were seen once, and the ten largest hold about 11%. Sequencing was performed on peripheral blood. These receptors came from a human donor in a cohort sampled during active COVID-19.

The genes are TRBV3-1 (or the pseudogene TRBV3-2) and TRBJ2-7; a possible D gene is TRBD2 (6 bases). The germline V gene has CDR1 LGHDT and CDR2 YNNKEL (reference sequence). V lost 0 bases and J lost 4, with 13 bases in between. This CDR3 has 15 residues. The CDR3 protein is CASSQEEGPKYEQYF. The CDR3, as DNA: TGTGCCAGCAGCCAAGAGGAGGGGCCTAAGTACGAGCAGTACTTC.

The V gene is TRBV6-5, the J gene TRBJ1-2; D might be TRBD1 (6 bases). Trimming stripped 8 bases from V and 2 bases from J, with 12 bases between. The CDR3 contains 13 residues. Germline V gene sequence: CDR1 MNHEY, CDR2 SVGAGI. The CDR3 sequence is CASHPGQNYGYTF. CDR3 sequence (DNA): TGTGCCAGCCACCCGGGACAAAACTATGGCTACACCTTC.

This clone was seen only a few times. V is TRBV6-5 and J is TRBJ2-7; 7 bases map to TRBD1. The CDR3 is 13 amino acids. The germline V gene has CDR1 MNHEY and CDR2 SVGAGI. V was pared by 7 bases and J by 5 bases, with 8 bases of the junction left unmatched. CDR3 DNA: TGTGCCAGCACAAGGGGGCGCTTCGACGAGCAGTACTTC. Amino acids: CASTRGRFDEQYF.

This chain links TRBV6-5 with TRBJ2-7; perhaps TRBD1 as D (5 bases). The CDR3 has 15 amino acids. Trimming stripped 0 bases from V and 1 base from J, with 10 bases between. Per the germline V gene, CDR1 is MNHEY and CDR2 is SVGAGI. CDR3 DNA: TGTGCCAGCAGTTACTCATCCAGGGTTTCCTACGAGCAGTACTTC. Translation gives CASSYSSRVSYEQYF.

This clone appeared a single time. The chain recombines TRBV9 with TRBJ1-4; 9 bases fit TRBD1. J lost 4 bases, V lost 3 bases, and 13 bases had no gene match. Germline lookup yields CDR1 SGDLS and CDR2 YYNGEE. CDR3 length: 18 residues. The CDR3: CASSERDRDNAHNEKLFF. CDR3 DNA sequence: TGTGCCAGCAGCGAAAGGGACAGGGATAATGCCCATAATGAAAAACTGTTTTTT. Combining the CDR3 with reference TRBV9 and TRBJ1-4 gives the whole variable domain DSGVTQTPKHLITATGQRVTLRCSPRSGDLSVYWYQQSLDQGLQFLIQYYNGEERAKGNILERFSAQQFPDLHSELNLSSLELGDSALYFCASSERDRDNAHNEKLFFGSGTQLSVL.

V gene TRBV20-1 combines with J gene TRBJ1-5; tentative D call: TRBD1 (6 bases). Germline-derived CDR1 and CDR2 are DFQATT and SNEGSKA (reference sequence). Trimming removed 3 bases from V and 5 bases from J, with 20 bases in between. The CDR3 is 16 amino acids. CDR3 region: CSASYRVGLGDQPQHF. In DNA, the CDR3 is TGCAGTGCTAGTTACAGGGTGGGCCTCGGCGATCAGCCCCAGCATTTT.

The chain uses TRBV3-1 (or the pseudogene TRBV3-2) and TRBJ1-2; the D gene is possibly TRBD1 (6 bases). The CDR3 consists of 15 residues. CDR1 is LGHDT, CDR2 YNNKEL, per germline (reference sequence). The germline V and J ends were trimmed by 0 bases and 7 bases, with 15 bases remaining between them. The CDR3 DNA reads as TGTGCCAGCAGCCAAGATCAGGGGCCGACGGTTGGCTACACCTTC. Translation: CASSQDQGPTVGYTF.

V gene TRBV5-4 combines with J gene TRBJ2-1; 7 nucleotides align to TRBD1. V shed 5 bases, J shed 4 bases, and the junction held 9 bases outside the gene matches. This CDR3 comprises 15 residues. Germline values: CDR1 SGHNT, CDR2 YYREEE (reference sequence). This chain's CDR3 is CASRGDRARYNEQFF. The CDR3 DNA sequence: TGTGCCAGCAGGGGAGACAGGGCCCGTTACAATGAGCAGTTCTTC.

This sequence joins TRBV5-1 and TRBJ2-4; tentative D call: TRBD2 (7 bases). The CDR3 runs 18 residues. CDR1 is SGHRS and CDR2 is YFSETQ in the germline V gene. Trimming pared 4 bases from V and 8 bases from J, leaving 28 bases between. As DNA, the CDR3 is TGCGCCAGCAGCCCAACCTCGGACAGCGGGGCGAGTAGGTACATTCAGTACTTC. It codes for CASSPTSDSGASRYIQYF.

The chain is built from TRBV7-2 and TRBJ2-7; D not resolved. V lost 1 base and J lost 3, with 16 bases in between. The CDR3 loop spans 16 amino acids. Germline V gene data show CDR1 as SGHTA and CDR2 as FQGNSA. CDR3 amino acids: CASSLVLQVPFYEQYF. CDR3 nucleotide sequence: TGTGCCAGCAGCTTAGTGCTTCAGGTCCCTTTCTACGAGCAGTACTTC.

The chain combines TRBV6-5 with TRBJ2-1; no definite D call. The CDR3 runs to 12 residues. From germline, CDR1 is MNHEY and CDR2 SVGAGI. V lost 4 bases, J lost 10 bases, and 11 bases lay in between. The CDR3 is CASSSLHGEQFF. CDR3 coding DNA: TGTGCCAGCAGTTCCCTTCACGGGGAGCAGTTCTTC.

The chain uses TRBV6-6 and TRBJ2-1, with 9 bases that match TRBD2. Germline CDR1 is MNHNY and CDR2 is SVGAGI (reference sequence). The CDR3 contains 14 residues. V trimming: 6 bases; J trimming: 5 bases; junction bases outside the gene matches: 5. CDR3 bases: TGTGCCAGCAGGTTAGCGGGGGCGAACAATGAGCAGTTCTTC. Translated, it gives CASRLAGANNEQFF.

The CDR3: CASSLTRGRFDEQFF. The CDR3 DNA reads as TGTGCCAGCAGCTTAACCCGGGGGAGGTTCGATGAGCAGTTCTTC. V usage is TRBV7-2 and J usage is TRBJ2-1; perhaps TRBD2 as D (6 bases). CDR1 SGHTA and CDR2 FQGNSA come from the germline V gene. This CDR3 contains 15 residues. Trimming removed 2 bases at V and 8 bases at J, with 16 bases between.

V gene TRBV9 combines with J gene TRBJ1-3, with 9 bases lining up with TRBD1. The trim removed 4 bases at V and 4 bases at J, leaving 6 bases unmatched. CDR3 length equals 15 residues. Germline CDR1 SGDLS, CDR2 YYNGEE. The CDR3 region is CASSPQDRGGNTIYF. The CDR3 DNA follows: TGTGCCAGCAGCCCCCAGGACAGGGGCGGAAACACCATATATTTT. Combining the CDR3 with reference TRBV9 and TRBJ1-3 gives the whole variable domain DSGVTQTPKHLITATGQRVTLRCSPRSGDLSVYWYQQSLDQGLQFLIQYYNGEERAKGNILERFSAQQFPDLHSELNLSSLELGDSALYFCASSPQDRGGNTIYFGEGSWLTVV.